These 21 T cell receptor beta chains share one sample of origin, sequenced in a study of T cells in Graves' hyperthyroidism and ophthalmopathy. RNA transcripts provided the source from which TCR beta CDR3 regions were amplified. HTBI primers were the set used in a first-round RT-PCR of the TCR CDR3. TCRdb reanalysed the multiplex PCR reads using MiXCR and keeps one entry per CDR3 protein. The sample records approximately 640,000 distinct CDR3 sequences, around 15% being singletons. The material sequenced was blood. Receptors were obtained from a man aged 45-65 years with Graves' hyperthyroidism.

This clonotype has a count of ten or more. Here the CDR3 DNA reads TGTGCCAGCAGTCCTGGACAGGGGCGGTATGGCTACACCTTC. This translates into CASSPGQGRYGYTF. The chain carries TRBV28 and TRBJ1-2, with TRBD1 matching over 9 bases. This CDR3 comprises 14 residues. The ends lost 5 bases at V and 5 bases at J; junction bases unmatched: 6. Germline V CDR1 and CDR2: MDHEN, SYDVKM.

This clonotype was detected only a few times. The chain is built from TRBV28 and TRBJ1-6, with 10 bases identical to TRBD1. This CDR3 spans 14 amino acids. Germline trimming cut 3 bases from V and 10 bases from J; bases unmatched to any gene: 3. The germline gives CDR1 MDHEN, CDR2 SYDVKM. In DNA form, the CDR3 reads TGTGCCAGCAGTTTGGACAGGGGGAGGTCACCCCTCCACTTT. This codes for CASSLDRGRSPLHF.

This clonotype was recorded many times. The chain combines TRBV15 with TRBJ2-3, with 13 positions matching TRBD2. The germline CDR1 and CDR2 sequences are LNHNV and YYDKDF (reference sequence). Trimming cost V 2 bases and J 0 bases; bases outside gene matches: 8. The CDR3 runs to 19 residues. The CDR3 region has the DNA TGTGCCACCAGCAGACCCTGGACTAGCGGGAGCGGGAGCACAGATACGCAGTATTTT. It yields the protein CATSRPWTSGSGSTDTQYF.

This chain links TRBV7-9 with TRBJ1-1, with TRBD1 matching over 9 bases. J was trimmed by 3 bases and V by 5 bases; bases with no gene match: 7. This CDR3 has 15 amino acids. CDR1 is SEHNR and CDR2 is FQNEAQ in the germline V gene (reference sequence). The CDR3 loop is CASSPPGQGYTEAFF. In DNA, the CDR3 is TGTGCCAGCAGCCCACCGGGACAGGGATACACTGAAGCTTTCTTT. Drawing the rest from reference TRBV7-9 and TRBJ1-1, the complete variable domain is DTGVSQNPRHKITKRGQNVTFRCDPISEHNRLYWYRQTLGQGPEFLTYFQNEAQLEKSRLLSDRFSAERPKGSFSTLEIQRTEQGDSAMYLCASSPPGQGYTEAFFGQGTRLTVV.

This chain uses TRBV28 with TRBJ2-4, with D unresolved. This CDR3 spans 13 amino acids. In germline, CDR1 is MDHEN, CDR2 SYDVKM. V was trimmed by 11 bases and J by 0 bases, leaving 11 bases between them. CDR3: CASKDLAKNIQYF. CDR3 coding DNA: TGTGCCTCCAAGGATTTAGCCAAAAACATTCAGTACTTC.

The rearrangement joins TRBV7-9 to TRBJ2-2, with 12 bases matching TRBD2. The germline V gene encodes CDR1 SEHNR and CDR2 FQNEAQ (reference sequence). The CDR3 extends over 19 amino acids. The J segment lost 6 bases and the V segment lost 4 bases, leaving 15 bases of the junction unmatched. The CDR3 DNA sequence: TGTGCCAGCAGCTCCAGCGCTAAAATGACTAGCGGGAGTCCCGGGGAGCTGTTTTTT. Its protein product is CASSSSAKMTSGSPGELFF.

On this clonotype: A read error may explain this, as a much larger clone is one base away. The chain links TRBV3-1 to TRBJ2-3; the D is unclear. CDR3 length equals 15 residues. Germline V gene sequence: CDR1 LGHDT, CDR2 YNNKEL (reference sequence). The CDR3 is CAGSQVSGYTDTQYF. In DNA, the CDR3 is TGTGCCGGCAGCCAAGTATCGGGTTACACAGATACGCAGTATTTT.

This clonotype was seen many times. This chain joins TRBV28 and TRBJ1-2, with unresolved D. Germline lookup yields CDR1 MDHEN and CDR2 SYDVKM. CDR3 size: 12 residues. Trimming shortened V by 7 bases and J by 1 base, and 7 bases separated the two germline ends. The CDR3 reads CASKEFNYGYTF. The CDR3 region has the DNA TGTGCCAGCAAGGAGTTTAACTATGGCTACACCTTC.

Many counts were recorded for this clonotype. The CDR3 reads CASSPSGRNLQGDTQYF. The DNA of the CDR3 is TGTGCCAGCAGCCCTTCTGGGAGAAACCTCCAGGGGGATACGCAGTATTTT. This chain connects TRBV28 to TRBJ2-3; D is possibly TRBD1 (6 bases). Between the trimmed V and J ends, which lost 6 bases and 6 bases, there was a span of 25 bases. There are 17 residues in the CDR3. Germline V gene sequence: CDR1 MDHEN, CDR2 SYDVKM. The variable domain in full, completed from reference TRBV28 and TRBJ2-3, reads DVKVTQSSRYLVKRTGEKVFLECVQDMDHENMFWYRQDPGLGLRLIYFSYDVKMKEKGDIPEGYSVSREKKERFSLILESASTNQTSMYLCASSPSGRNLQGDTQYFGPGTRLTVL.

This clonotype was found once. A much bigger clone sits one base away, suggesting this may be a read error. The V gene is TRBV3-1, the J gene TRBJ2-2; D call uncertain. V lost 0 bases and J 5 bases, leaving 13 bases between the germline ends. This CDR3 has 16 amino acids. Looked up from germline, CDR1 is LGHDT and CDR2 is YNNKEL (reference sequence). CDR3 coding DNA: TGTGCCAGCAGCCAAGATCAAACAACCATAACCGGGGAGCTGTTTTTT. The encoded protein is CASSQDQTTITGELFF.

This clonotype was detected ten times or more. The V and J genes are TRBV12-3 or TRBV12-4 and TRBJ2-1; TRBD1 matches at 9 bases. This CDR3 is built from 14 residues. V lost 7 bases and J lost 8; bases outside the gene matches: 9. CDR3 residues: CASTPGQGHDEQFF. In DNA form, the CDR3 reads TGTGCCAGCACTCCGGGACAGGGTCACGATGAGCAGTTCTTC.

V usage is TRBV28 and J usage is TRBJ1-1; D is unresolved. Looked up from germline, CDR1 is MDHEN and CDR2 is SYDVKM. Deletions cut 6 bases from V and 4 bases from J, with 21 bases between. CDR3 length equals 16 residues. The CDR3 reads CASSPASSQTATEAFF. CDR3 coding DNA: TGTGCCAGCAGCCCAGCGTCGTCGCAGACTGCCACTGAAGCTTTCTTT.

This clonotype occurred many times. The chain joins TRBV4-1 to TRBJ1-6; unclear D gene. This CDR3 is 18 amino acids long. With 4 bases removed from V and 4 bases from J, the gap between germline ends came to 20 bases. Germline lookup yields CDR1 MGHRA and CDR2 YSYEKL. The CDR3, as DNA: TGCGCCAGCAGCCCCCTTTTGCGGGCCGCCGGGTATAATTCACCCCTCCACTTT. It yields the protein CASSPLLRAAGYNSPLHF.

A word on this clonotype: A single base separates this from a much larger clone, so it may be a read error. J is TRBJ1-2 and V is TRBV28; D ambiguous. Germline CDR1 MDHEN, CDR2 SYDVKM. The CDR3 runs 15 residues. The chain's CDR3 is CAGSLGVVYGSGYTF. CDR3 DNA sequence: TGTGCCGGCAGTTTAGGAGTAGTCTACGGCTCTGGCTACACCTTC.

This clonotype showed up just a few times. This sequence joins TRBV28 and TRBJ1-5, with D maybe TRBD1 (6 bases). Per germline, CDR1 MDHEN and CDR2 SYDVKM. CDR3 length: 18 amino acids. The ends were cut back, 4 bases at V and 3 bases at J, with 22 bases in the middle. Written as DNA, the CDR3 is TGTGCCAGCAGTTCACCAACCTCCAGCGACAGGAACAATCAGCCCCAGCATTTT. It codes for CASSSPTSSDRNNQPQHF.

This clonotype was observed at least ten times. This chain connects TRBV11-2 to TRBJ1-2; D is undetermined. The ends were cut back, 0 bases at V and 6 bases at J, with 14 bases in the middle. Germline CDR1 and CDR2: SGHAT and FQNNGV. The CDR3 has 15 residues. The CDR3 region is CASSLDLQYLDGYTF. The CDR3 DNA sequence: TGTGCCAGCAGCTTAGATCTTCAGTATCTTGATGGCTACACCTTC.

This clonotype was recorded at least ten times. This rearrangement joins TRBV6-2 or TRBV6-3 to TRBJ2-7; the match to TRBD2 covers 9 bases. CDR1 MNHEY and CDR2 SVGEGT come from the germline V gene. Trimming removed 9 bases from V and 5 bases from J; junction bases left unmatched: 8. The CDR3 totals 13 residues. CDR3 sequence: CASRAGGGHEQYF. The CDR3 DNA is TGTGCCAGTAGAGCGGGAGGAGGCCACGAGCAGTACTTC.

This clonotype was seen a handful of times. CDR3 nucleotide sequence: TGTGCCAGCAGAGGGGGGGGACGAAGCTATGGCTACACCTTC. Protein sequence: CASRGGGRSYGYTF. The V and J genes are TRBV7-2 and TRBJ1-2, with D tentatively TRBD1 (6 bases). V dropped 6 bases and J dropped 4 bases, with 15 bases sitting between them. Germline V gene lookup returns CDR1 SGHTA and CDR2 FQGNSA. CDR3 length equals 14 residues. The complete variable domain, with remaining parts taken from reference TRBV7-2 and TRBJ1-2, reads GAGVSQSPSNKVTEKGKDVELRCDPISGHTALYWYRQSLGQGLEFLIYFQGNSAPDKSGLPSDRFSAERTGGSVSTLTIQRTQQEDSAVYLCASRGGGRSYGYTFGSGTRLTVV.

The chain uses TRBV6-1 and TRBJ2-5; D remains ambiguous. V lost 2 bases, J lost 2 bases, and 6 bases lay in between. Germline CDR1 MNHNS, CDR2 SASEGT. CDR3 size: 13 residues. The CDR3, as DNA: TGTGCCAGCAGTGAACACGGTCAAGAGACCCAGTACTTC. This sequence encodes CASSEHGQETQYF.

This clonotype has ten or more counts. The V call is TRBV2, the J call TRBJ2-6; TRBD1 is a possible D gene (6 bases). The CDR3 has 15 amino acids. The V and J ends lost 4 bases and 4 bases respectively, with 11 bases between them. Germline V gene lookup returns CDR1 SNHLY and CDR2 FYNNEI. The CDR3 sequence: CASSVGQPGANVLTF. CDR3 DNA sequence: TGTGCCAGCAGTGTCGGACAGCCGGGGGCCAACGTCCTGACTTTC.

V gene TRBV5-5 combines with J gene TRBJ2-3; D may be TRBD1 (6 bases). V lost 7 bases, J lost 6 bases, and 15 bases lay in between. The CDR3 covers 13 residues. Germline values: CDR1 SGHKS, CDR2 YYEKEE (reference sequence). CDR3 sequence reads: CASFHLQGDTQYF. The CDR3, as DNA: TGTGCCAGCTTCCACTTACAGGGTGATACGCAGTATTTT.